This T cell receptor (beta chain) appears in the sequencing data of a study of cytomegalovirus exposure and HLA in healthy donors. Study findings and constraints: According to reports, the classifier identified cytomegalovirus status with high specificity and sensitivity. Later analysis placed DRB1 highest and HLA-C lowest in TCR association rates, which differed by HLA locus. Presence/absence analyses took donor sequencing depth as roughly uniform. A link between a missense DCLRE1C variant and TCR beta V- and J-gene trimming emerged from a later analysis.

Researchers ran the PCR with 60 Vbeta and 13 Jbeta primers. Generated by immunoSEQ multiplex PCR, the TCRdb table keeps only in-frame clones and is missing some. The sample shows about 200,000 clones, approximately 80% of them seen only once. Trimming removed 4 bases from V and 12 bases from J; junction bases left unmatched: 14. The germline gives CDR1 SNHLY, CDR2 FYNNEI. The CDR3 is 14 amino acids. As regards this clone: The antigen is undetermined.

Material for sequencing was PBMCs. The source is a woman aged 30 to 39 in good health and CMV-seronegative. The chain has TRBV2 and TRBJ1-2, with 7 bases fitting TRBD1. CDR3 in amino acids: CASSGVDRTGPHTF. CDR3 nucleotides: TGTGCCAGCAGTGGGGTGGACAGGACGGGACCTCACACCTTC. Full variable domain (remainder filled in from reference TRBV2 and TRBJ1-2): EPEVTQTPSHQVTQMGQEVILRCVPISNHLYFYWYRQILGQKVEFLVSFYNNEISEKSEIFDDQFSVERPDGSNFTLKIRSTKLEDSAMYFCASSGVDRTGPHTFGSGTRLTVV.